These T cell receptor beta chains were read from a single sample in a study of shared clonotypes between healthy human individuals. Only in-frame clones appear in the TCRdb table, and some are missing; sequencing was by immunoSEQ multiplex PCR. The sample holds about 960,000 clones, approximately 80% seen once. The sample was memory CD4+ T cells sorted from blood. All receptors derive from a man aged 18 to 30 in good health. Both conserved end residues are trimmed from each CDR3.

TRBV10-3	TRBJ2-2	AISRSTGVTGELF
TRBV6-6	TRBJ2-6	ASSYVTAGANVLT
TRBV19	TRBJ1-1	ASSIDVRTGGTEAF
TRBV6-5	TRBJ2-2	ASSGTAVPGELF
TRBV9	TRBJ2-5	ASSQIGETQY
TRBV2	TRBJ1-4	ASSELGVPPF
TRBV5-1	TRBJ2-2	ASSLSEGYGELF
TRBV6-1	TRBJ1-4	ASGTDYEKLF
TRBV6-6	TRBJ1-2	ASSYLGQGLSGYT
TRBV5-6	TRBJ1-2	ASSLGTLQGALGYT
TRBV20-1	TRBJ2-3	SASRGDTQY
TRBV30	TRBJ2-7	AWSALTGVY
TRBV28	TRBJ2-7	ASREPGLAGGRHEQY
TRBV2	TRBJ1-1	ASSDMGNTEAF
TRBV6-5	TRBJ2-4	ASSYAKGNIQY
TRBV27	TRBJ2-2	ASSFRALAGRGTGELF
TRBV18	TRBJ2-2	ASSPQGANTGELF
TRBV5-4	TRBJ2-3	ASSSASGGAIDTQY
TRBV5-1	TRBJ2-7	ASSPGTTGGYEQY
TRBV28	TRBJ2-3	ASSFPGTSDGDTQY
TRBV7-2	TRBJ1-2	ASSWGQGGGYT
TRBV19	TRBJ2-1	ATSTGLTLNEQF
TRBV2	TRBJ2-2	ASSGDMAGELF
TRBV5-1	TRBJ2-1	ASSPGLAGYNEQF
TRBV11-3	TRBJ2-5	ASSGRASQETQY
TRBV10-3	TRBJ1-1	AISESTGRLGAF
TRBV25-1	TRBJ2-3	ASTSGGGDTQY
TRBV27	TRBJ1-2	ASSFVQGGIYGYT
TRBV30	TRBJ2-2	AWRRQGSAGELF
TRBV5-4	TRBJ2-3	ASSPPRGRETDTQY
TRBV5-1	TRBJ1-4	ASSAQGKANEKLF
TRBV5-1	TRBJ2-2	ASSPIQGTTGELF
TRBV11-3	TRBJ2-7	ASSFSGTYEQY
TRBV14	TRBJ2-1	ASSLRYNEQF
TRBV27	-	ASSLVPTGNNEQY
TRBV2	TRBJ2-5	ASSRNYQETQY
TRBV19	TRBJ2-3	ASSKPGLAGSTQY
TRBV5-1	TRBJ2-3	ASSLGGGADTQY
TRBV5-5	TRBJ1-6	ASSGGQGTPLH
TRBV30	TRBJ2-3	AWRSTEVHTDTQY
TRBV28	TRBJ1-2	ASNQIGKQGAYGYT
TRBV2	TRBJ2-7	ASRPKRDSYEQY
TRBV5-1	TRBJ2-3	ASSDPAGGGTDTQY
TRBV4-1	TRBJ2-5	ASSLWGSGGVQETQY
TRBV19	TRBJ2-3	ASTPAPGTGLKDTQY
TRBV7-8	TRBJ2-2	ASSFWDAGELF
TRBV19	TRBJ1-1	ASSIPGPSRTEAF
TRBV30	TRBJ1-2	AWSVKGVGYGYT
TRBV6-4	TRBJ2-7	ASRKNEQY
TRBV30	TRBJ1-4	AWSVRGTGTEKLF
TRBV11-2	TRBJ2-2	ASSLRGFGELF